Each of the 31 T cell receptor beta chains below was sequenced from the same sample in a study of blood T cells in healthy people across ages. The use of a sample-barcoded 5' primer and a J-beta primer mix characterized a second PCR of about 6 to 11 cycles. TCRdb ran MiXCR on the 5' RACE reads and lists one entry per CDR3 protein. The repertoire includes about 1.4 million distinct CDR3 sequences, 55% to 75% of them detected once, and over 5% sits in the top ten. Sequenced input: blood. These receptors all come from a man aged 18 to 29 in good health.

A few counts support this clonotype. The gene calls are TRBV7-9 and TRBJ2-4; D ambiguous. The DNA end lines up better with TRBJ2-7; the J call may be wrong. The CDR3 extends over 13 amino acids. Germline V gene sequence: CDR1 SEHNR, CDR2 FQNEAQ (reference sequence). The CDR3 here is CASSPRASLEQYF. CDR3 coding DNA: TGTGCCAGCAGCCCCCGGGCGTCTCTCGAGCAGTACTTC.

The V gene is TRBV15, the J gene TRBJ1-5; no clear D. CDR1 and CDR2 (germline): LNHNV, YYDKDF (reference sequence). The germline V and J ends were trimmed by 0 bases and 3 bases, with 9 bases remaining between them. This CDR3 contains 15 residues. The CDR3 nucleotides are TGTGCCACCAGCAGAGATCTCACAGACAATCAGCCCCAGCATTTT. Translating it yields CATSRDLTDNQPQHF.

The chain recombines TRBV12-3 or TRBV12-4 with TRBJ1-5; D is uncertain. With 3 bases removed from V and 5 bases from J, the gap between germline ends came to 20 bases. The CDR3 totals 17 residues. For the CDR3, the DNA is TGTGCCAGCAGTTTTTGGTCAGCCTCAGACCGGGATCAGCCCCAGCATTTT. Translation gives CASSFWSASDRDQPQHF.

This chain uses TRBV6-5 with TRBJ2-7; perhaps TRBD1 as D (6 bases). The length of the CDR3 is 14 residues. V dropped 3 bases and J dropped 2 bases, with 11 bases sitting between them. Germline values: CDR1 MNHEY, CDR2 SVGAGI. CDR3 DNA: TGTGCCAGCAGTTATGGGACACCAACCTACGAGCAGTACTTC. It specifies CASSYGTPTYEQYF.

This clonotype was recorded a few times. This rearrangement joins TRBV7-9 to TRBJ1-2; possible D gene TRBD1, 5 bases. V lost 5 bases, J lost 3 bases, and 16 bases lay in between. In germline, CDR1 is SEHNR, CDR2 FQNEAQ (reference sequence). The CDR3 length is 15 residues. DNA for the CDR3: TGTGCCAGCAGCCCTGGTGGGGGGAACCACTATGGCTACACCTTC. This gives the protein CASSPGGGNHYGYTF.

The chain recombines TRBV11-2 with TRBJ1-1; TRBD1 might be the D (5 bases). The V gene's germline CDR1 is SGHAT and CDR2 FQNNGV. V gave up 5 bases and J gave up 0 bases, with 16 bases separating them. The CDR3 sequence is 16 residues long. The CDR3 region is CASSVGARYLNTEAFF. Written as DNA, the CDR3 is TGTGCCAGCAGCGTAGGGGCACGATACTTGAACACTGAAGCTTTCTTT.

The chain joins TRBV2 to TRBJ2-5; D gene uncertain. The J call could be wrong; TRBJ2-7 is a better fit for the DNA end. CDR1 is SNHLY, CDR2 FYNNEI, per germline. The CDR3 contains 14 residues. CDR3 nucleotide sequence: TGTGCCAGCAGTGAAGCTGGGGTTCTCTACGAGCAGTACTTC. It translates to CASSEAGVLYEQYF.

This clonotype was counted a few times. The V call is TRBV10-2, the J call TRBJ1-6; no clear D gene. Trimming pared 7 bases from V and 9 bases from J, leaving 10 bases between. The germline CDR1 and CDR2 sequences are WSHSY and SAAADI. The length of the CDR3 is 12 residues. This CDR3 reads CASIESGSPLHF. The CDR3 DNA reads TGCGCCAGCATCGAGTCAGGTTCACCCCTCCACTTT.

This clonotype was observed a few times. J is TRBJ2-5 and V is TRBV6-5; 8 bases fit TRBD1. CDR1 and CDR2 (germline): MNHEY, SVGAGI. J gave up 5 bases and V 1 base, and 6 bases lay outside the gene matches. The CDR3 has 15 amino acids. The CDR3 bases are TGTGCCAGCAGTTACTTAGGACAGGGACGGGAGACCCAGTACTTC. This gives the protein CASSYLGQGRETQYF.

The V and J genes are TRBV7-9 and TRBJ2-7; D is unresolved. Germline CDR1 and CDR2: SEHNR and FQNEAQ (reference sequence). CDR3 length: 14 amino acids. V lost 2 bases and J 5 bases, leaving 13 bases between the germline ends. The CDR3, as DNA: TGTGCCAGCAGCTTAATTGGTAGTTGGGACGAGCAGTACTTC. Protein product: CASSLIGSWDEQYF.

This clonotype came up a few times. This sequence joins TRBV20-1 and TRBJ2-5, with D perhaps TRBD2 (6 bases). CDR1 DFQATT and CDR2 SNEGSKA come from the germline V gene (reference sequence). The CDR3 covers 15 residues. V lost 4 bases to trimming and J lost 4 bases, with 19 bases between them. The CDR3 DNA sequence: TGCAGTGCTACCCGGATAGCGGTGCGCCCAGAGACCCAGTACTTC. Protein sequence: CSATRIAVRPETQYF.

The rearrangement joins TRBV20-1 to TRBJ2-1, with a weak D call TRBD1 (6 bases). Germline V gene lookup returns CDR1 DFQATT and CDR2 SNEGSKA (reference sequence). The CDR3 has 15 amino acids. Trimming cost V 6 bases and J 5 bases, with 20 bases left between them. The CDR3 reads CSAARDTGNNNEQFF. The DNA of the CDR3 is TGCAGTGCAGCCCGGGACACCGGAAATAACAATGAGCAGTTCTTC.

The genes are TRBV3-1 and TRBJ2-3, with D perhaps TRBD2 (5 bases). The V gene's germline CDR1 is LGHDT and CDR2 YNNKEL (reference sequence). The CDR3 loop spans 14 amino acids. V was trimmed by 8 bases and J by 0 bases, leaving 12 bases between them. The CDR3 loop reads CASGLGVSTDTQYF. CDR3 sequence (DNA): TGTGCCAGCGGACTCGGGGTTAGCACAGATACGCAGTATTTT.

Only a few counts were recorded for this clonotype. The rearrangement joins TRBV27 to TRBJ2-6; 7 nucleotides line up with TRBD1. The length of the CDR3 is 13 residues. J gave up 9 bases and V 6 bases, and 5 bases lay outside the gene matches. Germline CDR1 and CDR2: MNHEY and SMNVEV (reference sequence). The CDR3 loop reads CASSPDRVNVLTF. CDR3 bases: TGTGCCAGCAGCCCCGACAGGGTCAACGTCCTGACTTTC.

This chain uses TRBV11-2 with TRBJ2-5; 9 nucleotides line up with TRBD2. This CDR3 is built from 17 residues. CDR1 SGHAT and CDR2 FQNNGV come from the germline V gene. V trimming: 5 bases; J trimming: 0 bases; junction bases outside the gene matches: 10. The CDR3 reads CASSNVAGVPNQETQYF. The CDR3, as DNA: TGTGCCAGCAGCAACGTAGCGGGAGTCCCAAACCAAGAGACCCAGTACTTC.

The rearrangement joins TRBV7-2 to TRBJ2-3; D is ambiguous. The CDR3 sequence is 13 residues long. In germline, CDR1 is SGHTA, CDR2 FQGNSA. V was trimmed by 7 bases and J by 7 bases, leaving 15 bases between them. CDR3 loop: CASKAVVRNTQYF. For the CDR3, the DNA is TGTGCCAGCAAAGCCGTCGTTCGAAATACGCAGTATTTT.

The chain joins TRBV7-2 to TRBJ2-1; 10 bases are shared with TRBD2. The CDR3 is 15 residues long. J lost 6 bases, V lost 3 bases, and 5 bases had no gene match. Germline CDR1 SGHTA, CDR2 FQGNSA. Written as DNA, the CDR3 is TGTGCCAGCAGCTTCTCTAGCGGGAGTGGCAATGAGCAGTTCTTC. Translating gives CASSFSSGSGNEQFF.

V gene TRBV7-9 combines with J gene TRBJ2-7; D is perhaps TRBD1 (5 bases). V lost 1 base and J 6 bases, leaving 10 bases between the germline ends. The germline CDR1 and CDR2 sequences are SEHNR and FQNEAQ (reference sequence). CDR3 length: 13 residues. In DNA form, the CDR3 reads TGTGCCAGCAGCTTAGGCATGGGGCCCGAGCAGTACTTC. Translation: CASSLGMGPEQYF.

V is TRBV4-3 and J is TRBJ2-5; TRBD1 might be the D (5 bases). Near its end, the DNA agrees better with TRBJ2-4, so the J call may be wrong. CDR1 and CDR2 (germline): LGHNA, YSLEER. The CDR3 is made up of 17 amino acids. In nucleotides, the CDR3 is TGCGCCAGCAGCCAAGATGCTGCGCAGGGTCCGATTAACATTCAGTACTTC. As protein: CASSQDAAQGPINIQYF.

There are many counts of this clonotype. At one boundary the junction diverges from the germline segment, which might be a read error. This chain joins TRBV4-2 and TRBJ2-1; no definite D call. Germline CDR1 is LGHNA and CDR2 is YNFKEQ. This CDR3 is built from 12 residues. The CDR3 sequence: CASSQGSNEQFF. CDR3 sequence (DNA): TGCGCCAGCAGCCAAGGGTCCAATGAGCAGTTCTTC.

This sequence joins TRBV4-3 and TRBJ2-3; D tentatively fits TRBD1 or TRBD2 (6 bases each). Trimming took off 0 bases at V and 1 base at J, with 11 bases between the two ends. CDR3 length: 16 residues. Per the germline V gene, CDR1 is LGHNA and CDR2 is YSLEER. Here the CDR3 DNA reads TGCGCCAGCAGCCAAGAAGACCGGGGGCGCACAGATACGCAGTATTTT. Protein: CASSQEDRGRTDTQYF.

The chain joins TRBV7-2 to TRBJ1-2; D is perhaps TRBD1 (5 bases). The germline gives CDR1 SGHTA, CDR2 FQGNSA. Trimming shortened V by 5 bases and J by 4 bases, and 17 bases separated the two germline ends. CDR3 length: 15 residues. CDR3 sequence (DNA): TGTGCCAGCAGCAACCGGGACGGGTATTCCTATGGCTACACCTTC. Its protein product is CASSNRDGYSYGYTF.

In its sample, this clonotype was seen once. The chain joins TRBV9 to TRBJ2-3; 10 bases fit TRBD2. Germline CDR1 reads SGDLS; CDR2 reads YYNGEE. V lost 0 bases to trimming and J lost 0 bases; unmatched junction nucleotides: 1. The CDR3 length is 16 residues. The CDR3 sequence: CASSVASGGSTDTQYF. CDR3 DNA sequence: TGTGCCAGCAGCGTAGCTAGCGGGGGTAGCACAGATACGCAGTATTTT.

Only a few counts were recorded for this clonotype. V gene TRBV7-9 combines with J gene TRBJ2-4; TRBD2 matches at 10 bases. Germline V CDR1 and CDR2: SEHNR, FQNEAQ (reference sequence). Trimming cost V 1 base and J 7 bases; bases outside gene matches: 7. The CDR3 runs 16 residues. CDR3 sequence: CASSLGTQREGNIQYF. The DNA for the CDR3 is TGTGCCAGCAGCTTAGGCACCCAGCGGGAGGGTAACATTCAGTACTTC.

V gene TRBV4-3 combines with J gene TRBJ2-1; tentatively, D is TRBD2 (5 bases). The CDR3 covers 14 residues. Germline CDR1 LGHNA, CDR2 YSLEER. The V gene lost 0 bases and the J gene lost 8 bases, with 11 bases spanning the gap. CDR3 loop: CASSQERPGDEQFF. The CDR3 region has the DNA TGCGCCAGCAGCCAAGAACGGCCCGGGGATGAGCAGTTCTTC.

This clonotype appeared a few times. The J gene is TRBJ1-2, the V gene TRBV7-9; no clear D. Trimming cost V 5 bases and J 8 bases, with 18 bases left between them. The germline CDR1 and CDR2 sequences are SEHNR and FQNEAQ (reference sequence). The CDR3 runs to 14 residues. This CDR3 is CASSPQTSPRGYTF. Here the CDR3 DNA reads TGTGCCAGCAGCCCGCAGACCTCTCCGCGAGGCTACACCTTC.

The V and J genes are TRBV18 and TRBJ2-7; D remains unclear. This CDR3 is 13 amino acids long. Deletions cut 3 bases from V and 2 bases from J, with 8 bases between. CDR1 KGHSH and CDR2 LQKENI come from the germline V gene. The CDR3 coding sequence is TGTGCCAGCTCACCGCGACAAGCCTACGAGCAGTACTTC. It yields the protein CASSPRQAYEQYF.

This chain links TRBV15 with TRBJ2-5, with TRBD1 identical over 9 bases. CDR1 and CDR2 (germline): LNHNV, YYDKDF (reference sequence). With V trimmed by 9 bases and J by 6 bases, 8 bases remained unmatched. CDR3 length equals 13 residues. CDR3: CATKQGALKTQYF. CDR3 DNA: TGTGCCACAAAACAGGGGGCCCTGAAGACCCAGTACTTC.

The genes are TRBV7-2 and TRBJ2-3, with 11 bases that match TRBD2. The CDR3 spans 16 residues. Trimming took 3 bases from V and 5 from J; bases not matched to a gene: 7. Germline lookup yields CDR1 SGHTA and CDR2 FQGNSA. The CDR3, as DNA: TGTGCCAGCAGCTTTTATAGCGGGGGGGGTCTAGATACGCAGTATTTT. Translating it yields CASSFYSGGGLDTQYF.

This chain connects TRBV7-9 to TRBJ2-7, with unresolved D. Near its end, the DNA agrees better with TRBJ2-5, so the J call may be wrong. The CDR3 contains 16 residues. Per the germline V gene, CDR1 is SEHNR and CDR2 is FQNEAQ (reference sequence). The CDR3: CASSLMAAKSKATQYF. The DNA for the CDR3 is TGTGCCAGCAGCTTAATGGCAGCCAAATCGAAAGCGACCCAGTACTTC.

This chain links TRBV29-1 with TRBJ2-5, with TRBD1 matching over 8 bases. Germline lookup yields CDR1 SQVTM and CDR2 ANQGSEA. Trimming removed 4 bases from V and 2 bases from J; junction bases left unmatched: 6. This CDR3 contains 14 residues. The CDR3 region has the DNA TGCAGCGTTGGGATGGGGACAGGACAAGAGACCCAGTACTTC. Amino acids: CSVGMGTGQETQYF.